Listed below are T cell receptor beta chains from one sample, sequenced in a study of blood T cell repertoires in COVID-19. Some clones are missing from TCRdb's copy, which holds only in-frame ones; the method was immunoSEQ multiplex PCR. Here the sample spans 200,000 to 250,000 clones, 80% to 90% being singletons. Sequenced: PBMCs or T cells enriched from blood (not recorded which). These receptors were taken from a woman in her forties who had been exposed to COVID-19. The CDR3 runs from the conserved cysteine through the conserved F or W. Each record gives: D gene, V gene, J gene, clone size, CDR3 protein, CDR3 DNA. A D gene is named only where the DNA matches it firmly. Size is omitted from some rows. Given values are once, few, many or a class for expanded clones.

>-|TRBV3-1/TRBV3-2|TRBJ1-5|-
CASSRTDRVNQPQHF
TGTGCCAGCAGCCGAACGGACAGAGTCAATCAGCCCCAGCATTTT
>TRBD2|TRBV7-2|TRBJ2-4|-
CASSLASGGAPKNIQYF
TGTGCCAGCAGCTTAGCTAGCGGGGGGGCCCCCAAAAACATTCAGTACTTC
>-|TRBV29-1|TRBJ2-1|-
CSVESPTIEQFF
TGCAGCGTTGAGTCTCCCACAATTGAGCAGTTCTTC
>-|TRBV19|TRBJ2-6|-
CASNPWGSSGANVLTF
TGTGCCAGTAACCCCTGGGGCAGCTCTGGGGCCAACGTCCTGACTTTC
>TRBD2|TRBV6-6|TRBJ2-1|-
CASTSGGVVSYNEQFF
TGTGCCAGCACTAGCGGGGGGGTAGTATCCTACAATGAGCAGTTCTTC
>TRBD1|TRBV9|TRBJ2-2|-
CASRNPGQGGTGELFF
TGTGCCAGCAGGAATCCGGGACAGGGAGGGACCGGGGAGCTGTTTTTT
>-|TRBV27|TRBJ1-1|-
CASSSDRSTNTEAFF
TGTGCCAGCAGTTCTGACAGGTCTACGAACACTGAAGCTTTCTTT
>-|TRBV6-5|TRBJ2-5|once
CASSFTGMGETQYF
TGTGCCAGCAGTTTCACCGGGATGGGGGAGACCCAGTACTTC
>TRBD1|TRBV7-9|TRBJ2-1|medium-sized
CASSRHRGSYNEQFF
TGTGCCAGCAGCCGCCACAGGGGCTCCTACAATGAGCAGTTCTTC
>-|TRBV7-3|TRBJ1-1|-
CASSSQANTEAFF
TGTGCCAGCAGTTCCCAAGCAAACACTGAAGCTTTCTTT
>TRBD2|TRBV30|TRBJ2-3|-
CAWSMGLAEEDTQYF
TGTGCCTGGTCAATGGGACTAGCGGAAGAGGATACGCAGTATTTT
>TRBD2|TRBV13|TRBJ2-1|-
CASSLGIFAGGGNEQFF
TGTGCCAGCAGCTTAGGGATTTTCGCGGGGGGCGGCAATGAGCAGTTCTTC
>-|TRBV18|TRBJ1-2|-
CASSLEPGNGYTF
TGTGCCAGCTCACTCGAACCGGGGAATGGCTACACCTTC
>TRBD1|TRBV28|TRBJ1-1|-
CASSSGTGGTEAFF
TGTGCCAGCAGTTCAGGGACAGGAGGGACTGAAGCTTTCTTT
>-|TRBV20-1|TRBJ1-1|-
CSTTRTVEAFF
TGCAGTACAACCCGGACAGTTGAAGCTTTCTTT
>-|TRBV6-5|TRBJ2-2|-
CASSQSTAGELFF
TGTGCCAGCAGTCAAAGCACGGCCGGGGAGCTGTTTTTT
>TRBD2|TRBV5-5|TRBJ2-7|-
CASSLESGGLEQYF
TGTGCCAGCAGCTTAGAGAGCGGGGGGCTCGAGCAGTACTTC
>-|TRBV24-1|TRBJ1-2|-
CATSGGGPVYGYTF
TGTGCCACCAGTGGGGGGGGGCCGGTCTATGGCTACACCTTC
>TRBD1|TRBV7-2|TRBJ2-7|-
CASSAPQGNGQYF
TGTGCCAGCAGCGCCCCACAGGGGAACGGGCAGTACTTC
>-|TRBV15|TRBJ1-5|-
CATSKGSSNQPQHF
TGTGCCACCAGCAAGGGGTCTAGCAATCAGCCCCAGCATTTT
>TRBD1|TRBV6-5|TRBJ2-7|-
CASTRDRSFYEQYF
TGTGCCAGCACCCGGGACAGATCCTTCTACGAGCAGTACTTC
>-|TRBV7-6|TRBJ2-2|-
CASSSRQGPATGELFF
TGTGCCAGCAGCTCCCGGCAGGGGCCGGCCACCGGGGAGCTGTTTTTT
>TRBD2|TRBV19|TRBJ2-1|-
CASNQYSVSGGLGEQFF
TGTGCCAGTAACCAGTATTCGGTCAGCGGGGGCCTGGGGGAGCAGTTCTTC
>-|TRBV5-4|TRBJ2-7|-
CASSLEQGEQYF
TGTGCCAGCAGCTTGGAACAGGGTGAGCAGTACTTC
>-|TRBV28|TRBJ2-7|-
CASSGSPFYEQYF
TGTGCCAGCAGTGGCTCCCCATTCTACGAGCAGTACTTC
>TRBD1|TRBV7-2|TRBJ2-7|-
CASSSTPGQGIEQYF
TGTGCCAGCAGCTCGACGCCGGGACAGGGAATCGAGCAGTACTTC
>TRBD2|TRBV2|TRBJ2-2|-
CASSGGRGNTGELFF
TGTGCCAGCAGTGGAGGGAGGGGAAACACCGGGGAGCTGTTTTTT
>TRBD2|TRBV28|TRBJ2-7|-
CASSPPGLAGYEQYF
TGTGCCAGCAGTCCTCCGGGGTTAGCGGGCTACGAGCAGTACTTC
>-|TRBV10-3|TRBJ1-3|-
CAISAGHSGNTIYF
TGTGCCATCAGTGCGGGACACTCTGGAAACACCATATATTTT
>-|TRBV5-1|TRBJ2-2|-
CASTSGPTLNTGELFF
TGCGCCAGTACCTCAGGGCCGACTCTGAACACCGGGGAGCTGTTTTTT
>TRBD2|TRBV9|TRBJ2-5|few
CASSLSGGAVETQYF
TGTGCCAGCAGCCTAAGCGGGGGGGCGGTTGAGACCCAGTACTTC
>-|TRBV9|TRBJ1-3|once
CASSVAPGDGNTIYF
TGTGCCAGCAGCGTAGCACCAGGGGATGGAAACACCATATATTTT
>-|TRBV5-1|TRBJ2-3|-
CASSSGAGDTQYF
TGCGCCAGCAGCTCTGGGGCAGGAGATACGCAGTATTTT
>-|TRBV12-5|TRBJ1-1|-
CASGPQNTEAFF
TGTGCTAGTGGCCCCCAGAACACTGAAGCTTTCTTT
>-|TRBV3-1/TRBV3-2|TRBJ2-6|-
CASSQRGTGANVLTF
TGTGCCAGCAGCCAACGGGGGACTGGGGCCAACGTCCTGACTTTC
>-|TRBV9|TRBJ2-7|-
CASSPLGTYEQYF
TGTGCCAGCAGCCCCCTAGGCACCTACGAGCAGTACTTC
>-|TRBV30|TRBJ1-1|-
CAWDSNTEAFF
TGTGCCTGGGACTCGAACACTGAAGCTTTCTTT
>-|TRBV5-8|TRBJ1-5|-
CASSLGQSNQPQHF
TGTGCCAGCAGCTTGGGACAGAGCAATCAGCCCCAGCATTTT
>TRBD1|TRBV5-6|TRBJ2-7|-
CASSYISRDRREQYF
TGTGCCAGCAGCTACATCTCCCGGGACAGGCGCGAGCAGTACTTC
>TRBD1|TRBV19|TRBJ2-7|few
CASSPPPGTGSLEQYF
TGTGCCAGTAGTCCACCGCCAGGGACAGGGTCTCTCGAGCAGTACTTC
>-|TRBV27|TRBJ2-5|-
CASSHTGQNRGETQYF
TGTGCCAGCAGCCATACCGGACAGAACCGTGGGGAGACCCAGTACTTC